Included here is one TCR beta chain sequence, with context. Antigen specificity is unknown. This entry belongs to a study of T-cell memory formation after mild COVID-19. Study results and caveats: The appearance of some responding clones in pre-infection memory suggested that cross-reactive memory joined. Mainly in CM and EM were contracting CD4+ clones; CD8+ were in EMRA. Clones that got smaller from day 15 to 85 had even CD4/CD8, while clones growing later tipped toward CD4+.

TCRdb redid the calling of the 5' RACE reads with MiXCR, one entry per CDR3 protein. The sample shows hundreds of thousands of distinct CDR3 sequences, about a fifth of them seen only once. The sequenced sample consisted of PBMCs or a T cell subset sorted from them (not recorded which). The clonotype was recovered from an adult woman who had mild COVID-19 (a few samples of this study predate the infection). Cell type and time point are not known.

CDR3 in amino acids: CSAVLSLGGEQFF. The CDR3 region has the DNA TGCAGTGCCGTACTCTCACTTGGCGGGGAGCAGTTCTTC. This chain uses TRBV20-1 with TRBJ2-1; tentative D call: TRBD2 (5 bases). The CDR3 consists of 13 residues. Germline CDR1 is DFQATT and CDR2 is SNEGSKA (reference sequence). V was pared by 6 bases and J by 10 bases, with 19 bases between.